This T cell receptor (beta chain) came from a study of CD8+ T cells in alopecia areata. Study conclusions and caveats: Because of a solitary nonresponder, the connection of baseline CD8+ expansion to response stays uncertain.

Reverse transcription of extracted RNA yielded cDNA, which provided the sequencing template. The data were produced by immunoSEQ multiplex PCR, yet TCRdb's version contains in-frame clones alone and is incomplete. Of 120,000 or so clones listed, roughly 58% are singletons. As to treatment: oral pan-JAK inhibitor, 5-10 mg twice daily. In alopecia areata patients, both lesional scalp punch biopsies and peripheral blood were collected. In this sample, this clone turned up a few times. Its cognate antigen is unknown. V dropped 5 bases and J dropped 2 bases, with 10 bases sitting between them. Per the germline V gene, CDR1 is LNHDA and CDR2 is SQIVND (reference sequence). The CDR3 has 13 amino acids.

This specimen was CD8+ T cells sorted from blood, taken at week 4, from a patient treated with tofacitinib. The rearrangement uses TRBV19 and TRBJ2-7; D call uncertain. The TCR sequence derives from a human donor with alopecia areata. CDR3 sequence (DNA): TGTGCCAGTAGTGAGGCGGTCACCTACGAGCAGTACTTC. Protein: CASSEAVTYEQYF.